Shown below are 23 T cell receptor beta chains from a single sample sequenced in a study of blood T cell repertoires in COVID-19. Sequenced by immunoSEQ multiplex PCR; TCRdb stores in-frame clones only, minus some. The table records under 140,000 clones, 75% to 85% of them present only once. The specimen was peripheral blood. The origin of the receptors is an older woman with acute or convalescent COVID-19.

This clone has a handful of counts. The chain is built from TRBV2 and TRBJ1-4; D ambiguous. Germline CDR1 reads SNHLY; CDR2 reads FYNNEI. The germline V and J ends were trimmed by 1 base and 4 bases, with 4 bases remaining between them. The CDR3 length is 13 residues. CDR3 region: CASSEVFNEKLFF. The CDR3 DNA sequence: TGTGCCAGCAGTGAAGTCTTTAATGAAAAACTGTTTTTT. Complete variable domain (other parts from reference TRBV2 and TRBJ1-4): EPEVTQTPSHQVTQMGQEVILRCVPISNHLYFYWYRQILGQKVEFLVSFYNNEISEKSEIFDDQFSVERPDGSNFTLKIRSTKLEDSAMYFCASSEVFNEKLFFGSGTQLSVL.

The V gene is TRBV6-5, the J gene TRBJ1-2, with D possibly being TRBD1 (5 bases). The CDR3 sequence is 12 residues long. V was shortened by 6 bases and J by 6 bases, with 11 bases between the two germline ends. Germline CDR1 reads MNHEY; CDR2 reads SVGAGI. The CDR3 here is CASSQLRDGYTF. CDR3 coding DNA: TGTGCCAGCAGCCAACTCAGGGATGGCTACACCTTC.

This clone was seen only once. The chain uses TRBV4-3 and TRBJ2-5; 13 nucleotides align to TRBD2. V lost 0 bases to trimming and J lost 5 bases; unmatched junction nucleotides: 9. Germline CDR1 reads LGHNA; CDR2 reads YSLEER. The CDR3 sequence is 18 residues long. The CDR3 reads CASSQDLLGTSGVETQYF. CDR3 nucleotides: TGCGCCAGCAGCCAAGACCTTCTTGGGACTAGCGGGGTCGAGACCCAGTACTTC.

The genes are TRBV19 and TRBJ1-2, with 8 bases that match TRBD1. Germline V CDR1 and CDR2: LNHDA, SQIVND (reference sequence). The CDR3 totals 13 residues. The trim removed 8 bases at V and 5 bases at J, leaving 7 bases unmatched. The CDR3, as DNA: TGTGCCAGTCGACGACAGGGGATATATGGCTACACCTTC. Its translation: CASRRQGIYGYTF. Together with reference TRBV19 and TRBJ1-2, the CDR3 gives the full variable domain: DGGITQSPKYLFRKEGQNVTLSCEQNLNHDAMYWYRQDPGQGLRLIYYSQIVNDFQKGDIAEGYSVSREKKESFPLTVTSAQKNPTAFYLCASRRQGIYGYTFGSGTRLTVV.

The CDR3 reads CASSKRLSGYTF. The CDR3 bases are TGTGCCAGCAGCAAGAGACTTTCAGGCTACACCTTC. This sequence joins TRBV5-8 and TRBJ1-2, with D hard to call. The V end was cut by 4 bases, the J end by 8 bases, with 12 bases between. Germline V CDR1 and CDR2: SGHTS, YDEGEE. The CDR3 contains 12 residues.

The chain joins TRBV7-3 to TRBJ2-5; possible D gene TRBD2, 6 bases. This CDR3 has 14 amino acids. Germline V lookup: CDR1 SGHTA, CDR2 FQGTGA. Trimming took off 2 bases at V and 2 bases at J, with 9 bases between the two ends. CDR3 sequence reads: CASSLGGMQETQYF. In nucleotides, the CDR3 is TGTGCCAGCAGCTTAGGGGGGATGCAAGAGACCCAGTACTTC. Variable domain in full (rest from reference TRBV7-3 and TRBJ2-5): GAGVSQTPSNKVTEKGKYVELRCDPISGHTALYWYRQSLGQGPEFLIYFQGTGAADDSGLPNDRFFAVRPEGSVSTLKIQRTERGDSAVYLCASSLGGMQETQYFGPGTRLLVL.

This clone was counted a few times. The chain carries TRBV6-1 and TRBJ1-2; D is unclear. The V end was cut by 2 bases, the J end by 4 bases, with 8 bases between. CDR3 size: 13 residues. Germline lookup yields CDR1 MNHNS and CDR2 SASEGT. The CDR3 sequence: CASSERGLYGYTF. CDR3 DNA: TGTGCCAGCAGTGAAAGAGGACTCTATGGCTACACCTTC.

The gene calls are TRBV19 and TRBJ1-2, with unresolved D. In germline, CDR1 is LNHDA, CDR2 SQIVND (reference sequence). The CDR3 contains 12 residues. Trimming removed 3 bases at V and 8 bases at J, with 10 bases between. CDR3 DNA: TGTGCCAGTAGTATTACAGTGGCAGGCTACACCTTC. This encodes CASSITVAGYTF.

The CDR3, as DNA: TGTGCCAGCAGTTTATTCCGGAGGAACACCGGGGAGCTGTTTTTT. Its translation is CASSLFRRNTGELFF. The J gene is TRBJ2-2, the V gene TRBV28; D ambiguous. The CDR3 is 15 amino acids. Germline-derived CDR1 and CDR2 are MDHEN and SYDVKM. Trimming took off 1 base at V and 1 base at J, with 7 bases between the two ends.

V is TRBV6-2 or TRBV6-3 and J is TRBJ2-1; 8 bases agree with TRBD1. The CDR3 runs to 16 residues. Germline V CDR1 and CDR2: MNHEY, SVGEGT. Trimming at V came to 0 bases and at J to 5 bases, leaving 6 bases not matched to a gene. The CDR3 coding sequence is TGTGCCAGCAGTTACTCATCGTGGACAGGGAACAATGAGCAGTTCTTC. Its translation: CASSYSSWTGNNEQFF.

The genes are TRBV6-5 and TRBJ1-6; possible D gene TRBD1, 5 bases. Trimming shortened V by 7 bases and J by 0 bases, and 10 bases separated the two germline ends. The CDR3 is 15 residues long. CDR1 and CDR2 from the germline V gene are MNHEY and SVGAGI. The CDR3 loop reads CASTGGSSYNSPLHF. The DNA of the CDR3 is TGTGCCAGCACGGGGGGGAGCTCCTATAATTCACCCCTCCACTTT.

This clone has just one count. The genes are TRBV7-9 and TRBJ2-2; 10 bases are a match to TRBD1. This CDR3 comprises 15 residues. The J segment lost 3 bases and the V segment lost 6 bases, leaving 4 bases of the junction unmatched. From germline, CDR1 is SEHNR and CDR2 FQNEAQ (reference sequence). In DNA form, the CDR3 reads TGTGCCAGCAGTCGGACAGGGGGTGACACCGGGGAGCTGTTTTTT. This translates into CASSRTGGDTGELFF. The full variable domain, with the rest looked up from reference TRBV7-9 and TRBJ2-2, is DTGVSQNPRHKITKRGQNVTFRCDPISEHNRLYWYRQTLGQGPEFLTYFQNEAQLEKSRLLSDRFSAERPKGSFSTLEIQRTEQGDSAMYLCASSRTGGDTGELFFGEGSRLTVL.

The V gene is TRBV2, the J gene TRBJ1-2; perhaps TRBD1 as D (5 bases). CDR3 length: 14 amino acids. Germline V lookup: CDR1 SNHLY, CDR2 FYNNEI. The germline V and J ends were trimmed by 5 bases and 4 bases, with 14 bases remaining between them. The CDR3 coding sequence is TGTGCCAGCAGTCCCGTACAGGCTTTCTATGGCTACACCTTC. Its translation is CASSPVQAFYGYTF.

The CDR3 is CASAGAGSNYGYTF. CDR3 sequence (DNA): TGTGCCAGTGCAGGTGCGGGCTCTAACTATGGCTACACCTTC. This chain uses TRBV19 with TRBJ1-2; D call uncertain. The V end lost 8 bases, the J end lost 0 bases, and 13 bases lay between the germline ends. This CDR3 has 14 amino acids. CDR1 and CDR2 from the germline V gene are LNHDA and SQIVND (reference sequence).

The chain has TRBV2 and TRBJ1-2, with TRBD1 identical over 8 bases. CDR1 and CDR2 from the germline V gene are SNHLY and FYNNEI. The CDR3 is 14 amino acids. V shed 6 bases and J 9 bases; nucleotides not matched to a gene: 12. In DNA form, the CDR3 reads TGTGCCAGCAGCCCAAAGGGGGACAGGAAGAGCTACACCTTC. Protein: CASSPKGDRKSYTF.

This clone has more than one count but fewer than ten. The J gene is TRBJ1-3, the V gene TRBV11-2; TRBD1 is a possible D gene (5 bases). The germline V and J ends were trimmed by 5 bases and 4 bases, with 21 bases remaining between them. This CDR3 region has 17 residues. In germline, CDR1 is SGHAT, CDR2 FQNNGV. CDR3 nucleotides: TGTGCCAGCAGCCCGAGGATAGGAGGGGATGGAGGAAACACCATATATTTT. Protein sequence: CASSPRIGGDGGNTIYF.

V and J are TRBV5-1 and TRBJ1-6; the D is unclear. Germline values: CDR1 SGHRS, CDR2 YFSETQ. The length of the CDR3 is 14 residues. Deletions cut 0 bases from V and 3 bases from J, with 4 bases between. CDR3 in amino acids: CASSLALYNSPLHF. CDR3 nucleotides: TGCGCCAGCAGCTTGGCCCTCTATAATTCACCCCTCCACTTT.

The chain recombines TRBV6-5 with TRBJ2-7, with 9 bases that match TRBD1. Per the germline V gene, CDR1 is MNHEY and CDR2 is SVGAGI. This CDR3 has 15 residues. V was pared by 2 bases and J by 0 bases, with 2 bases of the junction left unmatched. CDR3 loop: CASSYRDRASYEQYF. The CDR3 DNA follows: TGTGCCAGCAGTTACCGGGACAGGGCCTCCTACGAGCAGTACTTC.

The CDR3 here is CASSGTGGAYTIYF. The CDR3 bases are TGTGCCAGCAGCGGGACAGGGGGCGCGTACACCATATATTTT. The gene calls are TRBV5-6 and TRBJ1-3; 12 bases map to TRBD1. V dropped 4 bases and J dropped 8; count of bases not matched to a gene: 4. There are 14 residues in the CDR3. Germline V lookup: CDR1 SGHDT, CDR2 YYEEEE. Combining the CDR3 with reference TRBV5-6 and TRBJ1-3 gives the whole variable domain DAGVTQSPTHLIKTRGQQVTLRCSPKSGHDTVSWYQQALGQGPQFIFQYYEEEERQRGNFPDRFSGHQFPNYSSELNVNALLLGDSALYLCASSGTGGAYTIYFGEGSWLTVV.

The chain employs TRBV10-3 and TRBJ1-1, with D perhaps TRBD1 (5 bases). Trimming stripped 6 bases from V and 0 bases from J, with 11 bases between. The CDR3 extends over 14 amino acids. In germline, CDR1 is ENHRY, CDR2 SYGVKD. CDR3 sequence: CAIRGGVLNTEAFF. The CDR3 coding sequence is TGTGCCATCAGGGGGGGGGTTTTGAACACTGAAGCTTTCTTT.

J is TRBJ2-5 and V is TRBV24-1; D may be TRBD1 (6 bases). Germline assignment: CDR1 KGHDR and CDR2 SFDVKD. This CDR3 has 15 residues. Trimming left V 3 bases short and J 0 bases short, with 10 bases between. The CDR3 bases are TGTGCCACCAGTGATCCCCAGGGGCACCAAGAGACCCAGTACTTC. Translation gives CATSDPQGHQETQYF.

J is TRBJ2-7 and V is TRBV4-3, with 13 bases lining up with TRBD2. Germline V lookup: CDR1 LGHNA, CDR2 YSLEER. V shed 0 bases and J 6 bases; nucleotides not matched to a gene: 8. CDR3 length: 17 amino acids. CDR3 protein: CASSQDTSGGAGIEQYF. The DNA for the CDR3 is TGCGCCAGCAGCCAAGATACTAGCGGGGGGGCCGGCATCGAGCAGTACTTC.

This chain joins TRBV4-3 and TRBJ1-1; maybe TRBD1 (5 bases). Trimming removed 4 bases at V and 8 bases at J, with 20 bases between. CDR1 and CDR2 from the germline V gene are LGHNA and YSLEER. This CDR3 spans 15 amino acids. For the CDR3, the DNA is TGCGCCAGCAGCCTGTTTTGGGGGGGTAACCTCGAAGCTTTCTTT. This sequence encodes CASSLFWGGNLEAFF.